This record looks at one T cell receptor beta chain sequence and its context. This sample is drawn from a study of blood T cell repertoires in COVID-19. About the study: Whether acute or convalescent, the COVID-19 samples came from the United States, Italy and Spain. The analysed material was cDNA or gDNA that came from T cells, B-cell-depleted T cells, or PBMCs.

In the original workflow: Estimates of nucleated cell counts were drawn from the amplification of reference gene primers. The method was immunoSEQ multiplex PCR; TCRdb's version includes in-frame clones alone and lacks a portion of them. The V and J calls and the clone size are those of that table, but D and trimming were determined from the DNA. The sample gives some 40,000 clones, over 75% of which show up once; 2% to 2.5% is in the top ten. The CDR3 is made up of 16 amino acids. In germline, CDR1 is MDHEN, CDR2 SYDVKM. The J segment lost 8 bases and the V segment lost 1 base, leaving 2 bases of the junction unmatched.

The receptor's source is a human donor in a cohort sampled during active COVID-19. The material sequenced was peripheral blood. This chain connects TRBV28 to TRBJ2-1, with TRBD2 matching 16 bases. The CDR3 DNA reads as TGTGCCAGCAGTTTATTGGGGACTAGCGGGGGGGATGAGCAGTTCTTC. It yields the protein CASSLLGTSGGDEQFF.